This T cell receptor (beta chain) emerged from a study of blood T cell repertoires in COVID-19. Study background: The samples span acute and convalescent COVID-19 from the United States, Italy and Spain. Sources were T cells, B-cell-depleted T cells, or PBMCs; the material itself was cDNA or gDNA.

This clone was found once. Authors' data handling: Amplifying reference gene primers gave estimates of nucleated cell counts. Profiling relied on immunoSEQ multiplex PCR, and the TCRdb table lists in-frame clones only, not all of them. V and J calls and clone size are as listed in that table; D and trimming were resolved from the DNA. The sample includes roughly 86,000 clones, 91% seen only once; the top ten take under 2.5%. Sequencing was carried out using peripheral blood. This sequence originates from a woman aged 45-60 years in a cohort sampled during active COVID-19.

Here the CDR3 DNA reads TGTGCCAGCAGCCCAACCGGGACAGATACCTACGAGCAGTACTTC. Translation: CASSPTGTDTYEQYF. V is TRBV3-1 (or the pseudogene TRBV3-2) and J is TRBJ2-7, with 7 bases fitting TRBD1. The length of the CDR3 is 15 residues. The germline V gene has CDR1 LGHDT and CDR2 YNNKEL (reference sequence). J lost 2 bases, V lost 4 bases, and 8 bases had no gene match.